The subject of this entry is one T cell receptor beta chain. The antigen remains unidentified. The germline V gene has CDR1 MGHDK and CDR2 SYGVNS. The CDR3 spans 15 residues. V lost 6 bases and J 5 bases, leaving 19 bases between the germline ends. Profiling relied on immunoSEQ multiplex PCR, and the TCRdb table lists in-frame clones only, not all of them. The sample records under 50,000 clones, about 65% being singletons. The sample originates from a study of cytotoxic CD8 clonotypes in ibrutinib-treated CLL. Points from the study as a whole: Patients with sustained remission and those progressing were sampled at differing times. Against age-matched healthy donors, baseline clonality ran higher and tracked circulating CD8+ T-cell counts. Before falling back toward baseline at progression, clonality had risen at the time of ibrutinib response.

The source was PBMCs, collected at disease progression, from a patient treated with ibrutinib. V usage is TRBV25-1 and J usage is TRBJ1-1, with D perhaps matching TRBD1 (5 bases). This TCR came from a human donor with chronic lymphocytic leukemia. The DNA of the CDR3 is TGTGCCAGCAGCCGTCAGGGTTTTGGGTGGACTGAAGCTTTCTTT. This encodes CASSRQGFGWTEAFF.